This T cell receptor (beta chain) was profiled in a study of memory CD4+ T cells and cytomegalovirus serostatus. The sort gate was single viable CD3+CD4+CD8-CD45RO+ cells for memory CD4+ T cells. After thawing, CD4+ T cells were positively selected. Original data processing: Out-of-frame sequences were removed, leaving roughly 2,200,000 distinct TCRbeta sequences. The table came from immunoSEQ multiplex PCR; TCRdb's copy has only in-frame clones and leaves some out. D and trimming were read from the DNA, whereas the V and J calls and clone size are those reported in that table. The sample includes about 75,000 clones, around 80% seen only once; the top ten take around 2.6%. The V end lost 8 bases, the J end lost 4 bases, and 8 bases lay between the germline ends. From germline, CDR1 is SNHLY and CDR2 FYNNEI. This CDR3 contains 11 residues.

The receptor was isolated from an adult in good health and CMV-seropositive. The V gene is TRBV2, the J gene TRBJ1-2, with unresolved D. The sequenced sample consisted of memory CD4+ T cells from blood. CDR3 amino acids: CASGEGYGYTF. The CDR3 bases are TGTGCCAGCGGGGAAGGCTATGGCTACACCTTC.